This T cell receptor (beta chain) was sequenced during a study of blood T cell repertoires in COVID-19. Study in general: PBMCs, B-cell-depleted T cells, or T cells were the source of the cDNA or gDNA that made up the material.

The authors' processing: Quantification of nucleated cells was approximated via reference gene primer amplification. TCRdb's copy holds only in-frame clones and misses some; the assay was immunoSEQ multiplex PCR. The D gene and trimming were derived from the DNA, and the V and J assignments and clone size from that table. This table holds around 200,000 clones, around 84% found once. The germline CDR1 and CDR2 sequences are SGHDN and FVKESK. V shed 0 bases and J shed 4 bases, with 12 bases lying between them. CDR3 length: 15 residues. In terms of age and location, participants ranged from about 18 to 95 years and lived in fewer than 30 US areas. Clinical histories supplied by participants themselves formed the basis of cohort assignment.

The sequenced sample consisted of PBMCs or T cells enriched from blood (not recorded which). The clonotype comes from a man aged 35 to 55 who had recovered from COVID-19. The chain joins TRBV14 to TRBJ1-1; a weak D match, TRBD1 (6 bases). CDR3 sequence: CASSQEYRGGTEAFF. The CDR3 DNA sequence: TGTGCCAGCAGCCAAGAGTATAGGGGGGGCACTGAAGCTTTCTTT.